The 9 T cell receptor beta chains below all came from one sample that was sequenced in a study of shared clonotypes between healthy human individuals (dated by TCRdb to 2020 to 2022). The library was produced with the immunoSEQ multiplex PCR assay. The table was pulled from immuneACCESS by TCRdb, which kept in-frame rearrangements only. Such tables lose some clones; where checked, under half of the loss comes from unresolved V genes, and the rest has no known cause. Here the sample has approximately 440,000 clones; 77% occur a single time. Of the sample, around 12% is held by the ten largest clones. The sequencing sample was made of PBMCs. These receptors originate from a woman aged 40 to 50 in good health. Some clones in this sample may be carry-over from other donors' samples.

V is TRBV19 and J is TRBJ2-7; 9 nucleotides align to TRBD2. This CDR3 has 15 amino acids. The trim removed 3 bases at V and 4 bases at J, leaving 7 bases unmatched. Germline lookup yields CDR1 LNHDA and CDR2 SQIVND (reference sequence). The CDR3 DNA reads as TGTGCCAGTAGTATGGGGCTAGCGGGAATTTACGAGCAGTACTTC. It is translated as CASSMGLAGIYEQYF.

V gene TRBV5-1 combines with J gene TRBJ1-2; D is possibly TRBD1 (6 bases). The CDR3 has 15 amino acids. V dropped 4 bases and J dropped 5 bases, with 18 bases sitting between them. Germline lookup yields CDR1 SGHRS and CDR2 YFSETQ. The CDR3 nucleotides are TGCGCCAGCAGCACCACCGGGGACATAGGGTATGGCTACACCTTC. Encoded protein: CASSTTGDIGYGYTF. Full variable domain (outside the CDR3, taken from reference TRBV5-1 and TRBJ1-2): KAGVTQTPRYLIKTRGQQVTLSCSPISGHRSVSWYQQTPGQGLQFLFEYFSETQRNKGNFPGRFSGRQFSNSRSEMNVSTLELGDSALYLCASSTTGDIGYGYTFGSGTRLTVV.

The V and J genes are TRBV28 and TRBJ2-5, with 7 bases aligning to TRBD1. Germline V gene data show CDR1 as MDHEN and CDR2 as SYDVKM. Germline trimming cut 6 bases from V and 5 bases from J; bases unmatched to any gene: 6. The CDR3 loop spans 13 amino acids. The CDR3 DNA sequence: TGTGCCAGCAGACCACAGGGGAAGGAGACCCAGTACTTC. Protein sequence: CASRPQGKETQYF.

This rearrangement joins TRBV4-2 to TRBJ1-2; 8 nucleotides agree with TRBD1. Looked up from germline, CDR1 is LGHNA and CDR2 is YNFKEQ. The CDR3 spans 13 residues. V shed 4 bases, J shed 6 bases, and the junction held 4 bases outside the gene matches. The CDR3 DNA reads TGTGCCAGCAGCCCTTCGGACAGGGATGGCTACACCTTC. Its protein product is CASSPSDRDGYTF.

The chain carries TRBV19 and TRBJ1-1; D is perhaps TRBD1 (5 bases). Germline-derived CDR1 and CDR2 are LNHDA and SQIVND (reference sequence). There are 13 residues in the CDR3. Between the trimmed V and J ends, which lost 3 bases and 1 base, there was a span of 6 bases. The CDR3 nucleotides read TGTGCCAGTAGTATGGGGCGGAACACTGAAGCTTTCTTT. Encoded protein: CASSMGRNTEAFF.

The chain uses TRBV4-3 and TRBJ1-2; 8 bases agree with TRBD1. Germline lookup yields CDR1 LGHNA and CDR2 YSLEER. J gave up 8 bases and V 0 bases, and 8 bases lay outside the gene matches. CDR3 length: 15 residues. The CDR3 region is CASSQDSGRGRGYTF. As DNA, the CDR3 is TGCGCCAGCAGCCAAGACTCTGGCAGGGGGCGAGGCTACACCTTC.

The chain joins TRBV9 to TRBJ2-7, with 9 positions matching TRBD2. The V gene end was trimmed by 4 bases and the J gene end by 2 bases; junction bases not matched to a gene: 7. Germline V gene sequence: CDR1 SGDLS, CDR2 YYNGEE. This CDR3 contains 15 residues. CDR3 amino acids: CASSPGVAGAYEQYF. CDR3 DNA sequence: TGTGCCAGCAGCCCCGGGGTAGCGGGGGCCTACGAGCAGTACTTC.

The J gene is TRBJ2-7, the V gene TRBV5-1; 8 bases fit TRBD1. Germline CDR1 reads SGHRS; CDR2 reads YFSETQ. This CDR3 is 15 amino acids long. V was pared by 5 bases and J by 0 bases, with 7 bases of the junction left unmatched. DNA for the CDR3: TGCGCCAGCAGAACCGGACAGGGCCGCTCCTACGAGCAGTACTTC. This gives the protein CASRTGQGRSYEQYF.

The chain has TRBV6-1 and TRBJ2-1; TRBD2 agrees at 13 bases. Trimming cost V 10 bases and J 1 base; bases outside gene matches: 4. Germline V gene lookup returns CDR1 MNHNS and CDR2 SASEGT. This CDR3 contains 15 residues. The CDR3 nucleotides read TGTGCCACCGGGACTAGCGGGGAGTCCTACAATGAGCAGTTCTTC. This sequence encodes CATGTSGESYNEQFF.